This T cell receptor beta chain was captured in a study of beta chain features in type 1 diabetes. Findings and caveats of the study: There was a moderate but significant shortening of TCRB CDR3s in all four CD4+ subsets of Type 1 diabetes patients. It was among patients, rather than healthy donors, that naive, central memory and Treg TCRB repertoires appeared more similar.

Over 95% purity was reached by all sorted populations. The sequenced template was cDNA made from the entire isolated RNA. The repertoire was sequenced with immunoSEQ multiplex PCR; TCRdb's copy has only in-frame clones and lacks some. The sample holds 150,000 to 200,000 clones, around 7.8% seen once. Details on this clone: Its specificity is not known.

With 5 bases removed from V and 0 bases from J, the gap between germline ends came to 11 bases. Germline CDR1 SGHTA, CDR2 FQGNSA. CDR3 length: 15 residues. The chain is built from TRBV7-2 and TRBJ1-5; D gene unclear. The receptor comes from a woman aged 40 to 49 with type 1 diabetes. Sequencing was done on a sample of central memory CD4+ T cells from blood. The DNA of the CDR3 is TGTGCCAGCAGCATGACATACGATAGCAATCAGCCCCAGCATTTT. Its translation is CASSMTYDSNQPQHF.